This TCR beta chain was documented in a study of blood T cell repertoires in COVID-19. The wider study: Some COVID-19 samples were acute and others convalescent; all came from the United States, Italy and Spain. PBMCs, B-cell-depleted T cells, or T cells provided the cDNA or gDNA that made up the material.

Germline CDR1 LNHNV, CDR2 YYDKDF (reference sequence). This CDR3 region has 15 residues. Deletions cut 4 bases from V and 7 bases from J, with 14 bases between. Sequenced by immunoSEQ multiplex PCR; TCRdb stores in-frame clones only, minus some. Of 57,000 or so clones detected, approximately 83% appear once; the ten largest clones hold about 14%. Input material: peripheral blood. This TCR came from a human donor in a cohort sampled during active COVID-19. The gene calls are TRBV15 and TRBJ1-6, with a possible D match to TRBD1 (5 bases). This CDR3 reads CATSIRPSGNSPLHF. CDR3 nucleotides: TGTGCCACCAGCATAAGGCCGTCAGGGAATTCACCCCTCCACTTT.